Sequencing of this T cell receptor beta chain was carried out in a study of yellow fever vaccine responses in identical twins. General study findings and limits: Twins showed a vaccine T cell response that reportedly seemed partly convergent, partly personalized.

Concerning this clonotype: Its specificity is unknown.

CDR3 length: 14 residues. Trimming removed 4 bases from V and 4 bases from J; junction bases left unmatched: 7. The germline gives CDR1 SQVTM, CDR2 ANQGSEA. TCRdb re-called the RT-PCR reads through MiXCR, storing one row per CDR3 protein. The sample has some 2,000 distinct CDR3 sequences; 77% are singletons. The chain couples TRBV29-1 to TRBJ2-1; 7 bases match TRBD2. The source was T cells from blood (PBMCs), unsorted or a sorted subset (not recorded which), collected before or after yellow fever vaccination (not recorded which). This TCR was recovered from a woman aged 18-29 years who received the yellow fever vaccine. The CDR3 sequence: CSVGGGSGYNEQFF. DNA for the CDR3: TGCAGCGTTGGCGGGGGATCAGGGTACAATGAGCAGTTCTTC.